A selection of T cell receptor beta chains follows, all from one sample in a study of response to subunit inactivated influenza vaccine. TCRdb itself ran the RT-PCR reads through MiXCR, one entry per CDR3 protein. Of over 300,000 distinct CDR3 sequences listed, just over 20% were seen once; the top ten hold roughly a tenth. The sample was PBMCs from blood, taken about 20 months after vaccination. The receptor source for this set is a man aged 45-69 years who received an inactivated influenza vaccine. Both conserved end residues are part of each CDR3.

J: TRBJ1-2
V: TRBV12-3/TRBV12-4
CDR3: CASSLRKGSSYTF

J: TRBJ1-2
V: TRBV6-6
CDR3: CASASGTYYGYTF

J: TRBJ1-1
V: TRBV30
CDR3: CAWREQGWTEAFF

J: TRBJ1-1
V: TRBV6-4
CDR3: CASSAQMNTEAFF

J: TRBJ2-2
V: TRBV10-3
CDR3: CATVQTTGETGELFF

J: TRBJ1-5
V: TRBV12-3/TRBV12-4
CDR3: CASRQNGDFNQPQHF

J: TRBJ2-1
V: TRBV4-3
CDR3: CASSKDRLYNEQFF

J: TRBJ1-1
V: TRBV3-1
CDR3: CASSQVVNTEAFF

J: TRBJ1-5
V: TRBV18
CDR3: CASSLQGDQPQHF

J: TRBJ2-2
V: TRBV7-9
CDR3: CASSLRKKALGGELFF

J: TRBJ1-1
V: TRBV29-1
CDR3: CSVSVEVNTEAFF

J: TRBJ2-3
V: TRBV5-1
CDR3: CASSLEGTSTDTQYF

J: TRBJ1-1
V: TRBV4-3
CDR3: CASSQERGAERLAFF

J: TRBJ1-2
V: TRBV20-1
CDR3: CSAIAGTGEGYTF

J: TRBJ2-7
V: TRBV11-2
CDR3: CASRQTDNRAYEQYF

J: TRBJ2-7
V: TRBV12-5
CDR3: CASGLVHGGEVDEQYF

J: TRBJ2-3
V: TRBV4-3
CDR3: CASSQEAGGPLDTQYF

J: TRBJ1-1
V: TRBV5-1
CDR3: CASSLQIENTEAFF

J: TRBJ2-5
V: TRBV9
CDR3: CASSAQTGIWETQYF

J: TRBJ2-3
V: TRBV27
CDR3: CAGLAGCYGTDTQYF

J: TRBJ1-2
V: TRBV11-2
CDR3: CASSLGHTEYGYTF

J: TRBJ1-6
V: TRBV5-1
CDR3: CASSLGGGSYNSPLHF

J: TRBJ1-4
V: TRBV10-3
CDR3: CAISERREDEKLFF

J: TRBJ1-2
V: TRBV29-1
CDR3: CSVGGMGGYTF

J: TRBJ1-6
V: TRBV19
CDR3: CASSSTTGGRSPLHF

J: TRBJ2-1
V: TRBV15
CDR3: CATSMSSGRYNEQFF

J: TRBJ1-4
V: TRBV5-5
CDR3: CASSPDRVREKLFF

J: TRBJ2-1
V: TRBV19
CDR3: CASRGTGADYNEQFF

J: TRBJ2-7
V: TRBV10-3
CDR3: CASLPGQGFYEQYF

J: TRBJ2-3
V: TRBV4-2
CDR3: CASSPSGSYTDTQYF

J: TRBJ2-5
V: TRBV4-3
CDR3: CASSQDLLAGDGTQYF